The TCR beta chain under discussion was sequenced for a study of blood T cell repertoires in COVID-19. Study in general: Italy, Spain and the United States were the sources of the convalescent and acute COVID-19 samples. From T cells, B-cell-depleted T cells, or PBMCs came the material, which was cDNA or gDNA.

Clones were sequenced by immunoSEQ multiplex PCR, and TCRdb holds only the in-frame ones, with some missing. The sample includes 150,000 to 200,000 clones, roughly 85% seen only once; the top ten take more than 2.5%. CDR1 is SNHLY and CDR2 is FYNNEI in the germline V gene. This CDR3 is built from 16 residues. V was shortened by 6 bases and J by 0 bases, with 15 bases between the two germline ends. The sequenced material came from peripheral blood. This chain joins TRBV2 and TRBJ1-3; a weak D match, TRBD1 (5 bases). This sequence was found in a man in his 60s with acute or convalescent COVID-19. CDR3 sequence reads: CASSQEQANSGNTIYF. The DNA of the CDR3 is TGTGCCAGCAGCCAGGAACAGGCTAACTCTGGAAACACCATATATTTT.